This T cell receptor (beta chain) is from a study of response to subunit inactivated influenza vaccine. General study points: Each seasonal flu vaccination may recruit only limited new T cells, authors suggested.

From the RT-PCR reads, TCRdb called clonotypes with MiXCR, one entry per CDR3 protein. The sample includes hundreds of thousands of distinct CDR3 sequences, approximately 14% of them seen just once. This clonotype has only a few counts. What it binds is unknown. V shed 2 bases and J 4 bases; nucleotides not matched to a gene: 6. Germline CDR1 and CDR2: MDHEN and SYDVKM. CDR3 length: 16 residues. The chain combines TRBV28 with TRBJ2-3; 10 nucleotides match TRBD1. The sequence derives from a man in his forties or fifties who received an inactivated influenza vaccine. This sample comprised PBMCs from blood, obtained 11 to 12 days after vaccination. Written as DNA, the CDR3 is TGTGCCAGCAGTTTAATATTGGGACAGGGGTCAGATACGCAGTATTTT. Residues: CASSLILGQGSDTQYF.